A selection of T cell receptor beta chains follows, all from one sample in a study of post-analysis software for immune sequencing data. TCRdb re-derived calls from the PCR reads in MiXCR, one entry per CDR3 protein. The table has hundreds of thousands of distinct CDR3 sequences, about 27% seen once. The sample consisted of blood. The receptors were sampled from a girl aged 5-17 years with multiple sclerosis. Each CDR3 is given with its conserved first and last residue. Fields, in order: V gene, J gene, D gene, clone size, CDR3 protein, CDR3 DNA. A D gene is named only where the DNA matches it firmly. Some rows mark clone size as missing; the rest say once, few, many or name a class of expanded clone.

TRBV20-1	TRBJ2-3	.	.	CSARDRADTDTQYF	TGCAGTGCTAGAGATCGGGCTGACACAGATACGCAGTATTTT
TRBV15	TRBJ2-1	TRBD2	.	CATSKERELDEQFF	TGTGCCACCAGCAAGGAGCGGGAGTTGGATGAGCAGTTCTTC
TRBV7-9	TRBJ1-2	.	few	CASSLTTTVDGYTF	TGTGCCAGCAGCCTCACCACGACCGTCGATGGCTACACCTTC
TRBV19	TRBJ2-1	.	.	CASSIPGRLNEQFF	TGTGCCAGTAGTATACCGGGGAGGTTGAATGAGCAGTTCTTC
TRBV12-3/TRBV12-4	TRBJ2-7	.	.	CASSLAAGSHEQYF	TGTGCCAGCAGTTTAGCGGCGGGCTCCCACGAGCAGTACTTC
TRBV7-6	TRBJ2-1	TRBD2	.	CASSSGLAGGSYNEQFF	TGTGCCAGCAGCTCCGGACTAGCGGGGGGCTCCTACAATGAGCAGTTCTTC
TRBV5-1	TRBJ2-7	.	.	CASSPELTPRHNEQYF	TGCGCCAGCAGCCCCGAGTTAACCCCTCGACACAATGAGCAGTACTTC
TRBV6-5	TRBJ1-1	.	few	CASSYAGEGEAFF	TGTGCCAGCAGTTATGCCGGGGAAGGTGAAGCTTTCTTT
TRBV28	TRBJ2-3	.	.	CASSLSAHPTDTQYF	TGTGCCAGCAGTTTAAGTGCCCACCCCACAGATACGCAGTATTTT
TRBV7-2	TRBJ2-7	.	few	CASSWGGTYEQYF	TGTGCCAGCAGCTGGGGTGGGACCTACGAGCAGTACTTC
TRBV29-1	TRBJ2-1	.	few	CSVGQTTYNEQFF	TGCAGCGTCGGACAGACCACCTACAATGAGCAGTTCTTC
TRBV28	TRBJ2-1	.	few	CASSLSFPNHNNEQFF	TGTGCCAGCAGTTTAAGTTTCCCAAATCATAACAATGAGCAGTTCTTC
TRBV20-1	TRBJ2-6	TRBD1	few	CSARVPTGSKTF	TGCAGTGCTAGAGTCCCGACAGGGTCCAAGACTTTC
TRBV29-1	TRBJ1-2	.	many	CSVDSLRGGDGYTF	TGCAGCGTTGATTCGTTAAGGGGTGGGGATGGCTACACCTTC
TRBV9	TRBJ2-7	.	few	CASSVLGVRGEQYF	TGTGCCAGCAGCGTACTCGGAGTGCGAGGCGAGCAGTACTTC
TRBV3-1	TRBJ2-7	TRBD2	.	CASSQSPSGGTQYF	TGTGCCAGCAGCCAATCGCCTAGCGGGGGTACCCAGTACTTC